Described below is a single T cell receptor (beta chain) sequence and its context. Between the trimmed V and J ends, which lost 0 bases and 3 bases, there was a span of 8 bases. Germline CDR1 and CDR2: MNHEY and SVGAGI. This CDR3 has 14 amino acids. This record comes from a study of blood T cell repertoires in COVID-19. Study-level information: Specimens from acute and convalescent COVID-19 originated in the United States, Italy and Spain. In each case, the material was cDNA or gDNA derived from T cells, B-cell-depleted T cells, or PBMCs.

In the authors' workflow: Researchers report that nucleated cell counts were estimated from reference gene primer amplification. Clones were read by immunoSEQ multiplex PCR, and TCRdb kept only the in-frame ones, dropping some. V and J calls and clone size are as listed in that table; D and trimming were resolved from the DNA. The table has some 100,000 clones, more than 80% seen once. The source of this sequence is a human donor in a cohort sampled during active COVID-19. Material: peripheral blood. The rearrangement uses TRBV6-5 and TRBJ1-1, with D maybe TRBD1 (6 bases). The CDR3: CASSYSGGDTEAFF. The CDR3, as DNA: TGTGCCAGCAGTTACTCAGGGGGGGACACTGAAGCTTTCTTT.